Listed here are 20 T cell receptor beta chains from one sample, sequenced in a study of blood T cell repertoires in COVID-19. Profiled with immunoSEQ multiplex PCR; TCRdb holds only in-frame clones, not every one. The table includes around 250,000 clones, around 80% detected once. The sequenced sample consisted of PBMCs or T cells enriched from blood (not recorded which). The receptors shown here come from a man between 25 and 39 years old with acute COVID-19.

This clone turned up a few times. V gene TRBV13 combines with J gene TRBJ2-1; TRBD1 is a possible D gene (5 bases). The CDR3 loop spans 16 amino acids. Germline assignment: CDR1 PRHDT and CDR2 FYEKMQ (reference sequence). Trimming removed 5 bases at V and 1 base at J, with 15 bases between. The CDR3 DNA reads as TGTGCCAGCAGCCCACAACCAGGGAAGTCCTACAATGAGCAGTTCTTC. It encodes CASSPQPGKSYNEQFF. Looking up the rest from reference TRBV13 and TRBJ2-1 gives the full variable domain: AAGVIQSPRHLIKEKRETATLKCYPIPRHDTVYWYQQGPGQDPQFLISFYEKMQSDKGSIPDRFSAQQFSDYHSELNMSSLELGDSALYFCASSPQPGKSYNEQFFGPGTRLTVL.

The chain links TRBV23-1 to TRBJ2-1; D perhaps matches TRBD1 (5 bases). TRBV23-1 is designated an ORF whose function remains uncertain. The CDR3 has 14 residues. The V gene lost 3 bases and the J gene lost 10 bases, with 16 bases spanning the gap. The CDR3 here is CASSHPRTFGEQFF. CDR3 in DNA: TGCGCCAGCAGTCATCCTAGGACATTCGGCGAGCAGTTCTTC.

The CDR3: CASRGAGRNEKLFF. For the CDR3, the DNA is TGTGCCAGCAGAGGGGCAGGACGGAATGAAAAACTGTTTTTT. This rearrangement joins TRBV6-5 to TRBJ1-4, with D possibly being TRBD1 (5 bases). The CDR3 sequence is 14 residues long. The V and J ends lost 6 bases and 5 bases respectively, with 13 bases between them. Germline V CDR1 and CDR2: MNHEY, SVGAGI.

The chain employs TRBV6-2 or TRBV6-3 and TRBJ2-7, with 13 positions matching TRBD2. V gave up 2 bases and J gave up 9 bases; unmatched junction bases: 13. The CDR3 spans 17 residues. Per the germline V gene, CDR1 is MNHEY and CDR2 is SVGEGT. The CDR3 nucleotides are TGTGCCAGCAGTTACACTACCGGACTAGCGGGGGTCGCAATGCAGTACGTC. Protein: CASSYTTGLAGVAMQYV.

The chain links TRBV24-1 to TRBJ1-2, with 7 nucleotides matching TRBD1. Germline lookup yields CDR1 KGHDR and CDR2 SFDVKD. This CDR3 region has 16 residues. V was pared by 2 bases and J by 4 bases, with 9 bases of the junction left unmatched. The CDR3 DNA follows: TGTGCCACCAGTGATTCCAGACAGGGTTCCGGCTATGGCTACACCTTC. It is translated as CATSDSRQGSGYGYTF.

This clone was picked up one time. This chain joins TRBV3-1 (or the pseudogene TRBV3-2) and TRBJ1-2; 12 positions match TRBD1. Germline CDR1 and CDR2: LGHDT and YNNKEL (reference sequence). V lost 1 base to trimming and J lost 10 bases; unmatched junction nucleotides: 4. The CDR3 is 14 residues long. The CDR3 spells CASSQAGTGGTYTF. Written as DNA, the CDR3 is TGTGCCAGCAGCCAAGCAGGGACAGGGGGCACCTACACCTTC.

The V gene is TRBV7-2, the J gene TRBJ1-2; 9 nucleotides agree with TRBD1. The CDR3 consists of 13 residues. The V segment lost 5 bases and the J segment 6 bases; nucleotides outside the gene matches: 4. Germline V gene sequence: CDR1 SGHTA, CDR2 FQGNSA. The CDR3 DNA is TGTGCCAGCAGCAGGGACAGGGAAGATGGCTACACCTTC. Translating gives CASSRDREDGYTF.

The chain carries TRBV30 and TRBJ2-7; possible D gene TRBD1, 6 bases. Germline V CDR1 and CDR2: GTSNPN, SVGIG (reference sequence). The germline V and J ends were trimmed by 5 bases and 6 bases, with 17 bases remaining between them. There are 13 residues in the CDR3. CDR3 in DNA: TGTGCCTGGGAGCGGTCACAGGGATCCGAGCAGTACGTC. Translation: CAWERSQGSEQYV.

The chain uses TRBV7-2 and TRBJ2-1, with 7 bases lining up with TRBD2. Germline CDR1 is SGHTA and CDR2 is FQGNSA. Unmatched junction bases numbered 7, after V lost 5 bases and J lost 0 bases. The CDR3 loop spans 16 amino acids. In DNA form, the CDR3 reads TGTGCCAGCAGCGGGCGGACTAGTCTCTCCTACAATGAGCAGTTCTTC. It specifies CASSGRTSLSYNEQFF.

This sequence joins TRBV6-5 and TRBJ2-1; tentative D call: TRBD2 (5 bases). Germline CDR1 is MNHEY and CDR2 is SVGAGI. V shed 6 bases and J shed 2 bases, with 14 bases lying between them. The CDR3 is 15 residues long. The CDR3: CASRANAAAYNEQFF. The DNA for the CDR3 is TGTGCCAGCAGGGCGAACGCAGCGGCCTACAATGAGCAGTTCTTC.

This clone was seen only once. This chain links TRBV9 with TRBJ2-1; D not certain. The V end lost 1 base, the J end lost 10 bases, and 12 bases lay between the germline ends. This CDR3 has 13 amino acids. Germline loops: CDR1 SGDLS, CDR2 YYNGEE. In DNA form, the CDR3 reads TGTGCCAGCAGCGTATCTGTGTCGCGGGAGCAGTTCTTC. Translated, it gives CASSVSVSREQFF.

This chain uses TRBV18 with TRBJ1-1; TRBD1 aligns across 9 bases. Germline CDR1 reads KGHSH; CDR2 reads LQKENI. This CDR3 is 17 amino acids long. Trimming removed 3 bases from V and 5 bases from J; junction bases left unmatched: 13. CDR3 in amino acids: CASSPAGTGRVRTEAFF. The CDR3 bases are TGTGCCAGCTCACCGGCTGGGACAGGGCGAGTGAGGACTGAAGCTTTCTTT.

The chain carries TRBV5-5 and TRBJ2-3, with D possibly TRBD2 on 5 matching bases. CDR3 length: 14 residues. The germline V gene has CDR1 SGHKS and CDR2 YYEKEE (reference sequence). The germline V and J ends were trimmed by 2 bases and 0 bases, with 7 bases remaining between them. This CDR3 reads CASSFRTSTDTQYF. Written as DNA, the CDR3 is TGTGCCAGCAGCTTCCGGACTAGCACAGATACGCAGTATTTT.

The chain joins TRBV28 to TRBJ1-1; TRBD1 agrees at 8 bases. Germline CDR1 is MDHEN and CDR2 is SYDVKM. This CDR3 is built from 14 residues. Trimming cost V 6 bases and J 8 bases; bases outside gene matches: 11. The DNA of the CDR3 is TGTGCCAGCAGCCAGGGGGCCCCCAGGAGGGAAGCTTTCTTT. It is translated as CASSQGAPRREAFF.

This sequence joins TRBV7-9 and TRBJ2-6; D is ambiguous. Deletions cut 1 base from V and 0 bases from J, with 10 bases between. There are 17 residues in the CDR3. CDR1 is SEHNR and CDR2 is FQNEAQ in the germline V gene (reference sequence). The CDR3 here is CASSLEITTSGANVLTF. The CDR3, as DNA: TGTGCCAGCAGCTTAGAGATTACTACCTCTGGGGCCAACGTCCTGACTTTC. The full variable domain, its missing parts supplied by reference TRBV7-9 and TRBJ2-6, is DTGVSQNPRHKITKRGQNVTFRCDPISEHNRLYWYRQTLGQGPEFLTYFQNEAQLEKSRLLSDRFSAERPKGSFSTLEIQRTEQGDSAMYLCASSLEITTSGANVLTFGAGSRLTVL.

The chain couples TRBV4-3 to TRBJ2-1, with TRBD1 identical over 7 bases. This CDR3 has 13 residues. The J segment lost 8 bases and the V segment lost 4 bases, leaving 5 bases of the junction unmatched. Germline-derived CDR1 and CDR2 are LGHNA and YSLEER. The chain's CDR3 is CASSPATGHEQFF. CDR3 sequence (DNA): TGCGCCAGCAGCCCCGCGACAGGGCATGAGCAGTTCTTC.

On this clone: Other DNA sequences in the sample encode the same CDR3. The gene calls are TRBV5-1 and TRBJ2-3; D gene ambiguous. Germline V gene data show CDR1 as SGHRS and CDR2 as YFSETQ. The V end lost 0 bases, the J end lost 6 bases, and 5 bases lay between the germline ends. This CDR3 is built from 12 residues. This chain's CDR3 is CASSLALDTQYF. The DNA for the CDR3 is TGCGCCAGCAGCTTGGCTCTCGATACGCAGTATTTT.

This clone was picked up a small number of times. The chain carries TRBV30 and TRBJ1-2, with D maybe TRBD1 (6 bases). The length of the CDR3 is 13 residues. The germline V gene encodes CDR1 GTSNPN and CDR2 SVGIG (reference sequence). Trimming cost V 2 bases and J 6 bases, with 13 bases left between them. The CDR3 DNA sequence: TGTGCCTGGAGTATCCAGGGGCTTGATGGCTACACCTTC. This encodes CAWSIQGLDGYTF.

The V and J genes are TRBV11-2 and TRBJ2-1; D unclear. Germline V gene sequence: CDR1 SGHAT, CDR2 FQNNGV. There are 14 residues in the CDR3. The V end was cut by 2 bases, the J end by 6 bases, with 11 bases between. CDR3 coding DNA: TGTGCCAGCAGCTTAAAGCTAGTTGTCAATGAGCAGTTCTTC. As protein: CASSLKLVVNEQFF.

The CDR3 nucleotides read TGTGCCAGCAGTTCCAGCTTGACTGAGGGCAATCAGCCCCAGCATTTT. As protein: CASSSSLTEGNQPQHF. The chain joins TRBV28 to TRBJ1-5; D call uncertain. Germline assignment: CDR1 MDHEN and CDR2 SYDVKM. The germline V and J ends were trimmed by 4 bases and 2 bases, with 15 bases remaining between them. This CDR3 is built from 16 residues.